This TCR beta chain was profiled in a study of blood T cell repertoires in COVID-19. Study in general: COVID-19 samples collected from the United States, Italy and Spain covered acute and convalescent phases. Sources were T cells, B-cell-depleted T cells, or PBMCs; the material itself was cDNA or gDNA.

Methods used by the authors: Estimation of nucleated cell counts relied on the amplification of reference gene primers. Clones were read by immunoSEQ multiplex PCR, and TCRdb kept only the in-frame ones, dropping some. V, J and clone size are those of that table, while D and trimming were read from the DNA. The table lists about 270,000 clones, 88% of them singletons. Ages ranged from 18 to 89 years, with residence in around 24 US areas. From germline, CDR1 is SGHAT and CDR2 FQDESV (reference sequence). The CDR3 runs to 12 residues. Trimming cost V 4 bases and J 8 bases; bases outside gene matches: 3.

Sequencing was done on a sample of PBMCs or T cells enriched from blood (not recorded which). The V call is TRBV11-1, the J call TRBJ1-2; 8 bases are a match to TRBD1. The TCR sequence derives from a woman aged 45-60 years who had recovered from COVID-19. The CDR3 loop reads CASSWTGTGYTF. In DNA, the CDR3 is TGTGCCAGCAGCTGGACAGGGACCGGCTACACCTTC.